One sample yielded the 2 T cell receptor beta chains listed below, sequenced in a study (dated by TCRdb to the mid-2010s). Libraries were constructed by 5' RACE. For sequencing, an Illumina MiSeq was employed. TCRdb reanalyzed the raw reads on its own, using fastp at Q25 for trimming and MiXCR for clone calling, and kept in-frame beta chains. CDR3 protein duplicates are merged, each entry listing the most common genes and DNA. A total of over 40,000 distinct CDR3 sequences appear in this sample, 30% of them only once. Approximately 4.1% of the sample lies in the top ten. The sample consisted of tumor-infiltrating memory CD4+ T cells sorted from the breast tumor. In the paper's terms, the cell subset or site label means: memory CD4+ T cells, CD4+CD45RO+CD25-. All receptors derive from a female donor with breast cancer.

The chain couples TRBV6-5 to TRBJ1-1, with no clear D. Trimming cost V 0 bases and J 1 base, with 9 bases left between them. CDR3 length: 15 amino acids. The germline CDR1 and CDR2 sequences are MNHEY and SVGAGI. The CDR3 is CASSYSIGKNTEAFF. CDR3 sequence (DNA): TGTGCCAGCAGTTACTCGATCGGGAAGAACACTGAAGCTTTCTTT.

The table lists this clonotype with a few counts. The chain employs TRBV2 and TRBJ2-2, with 8 bases matching TRBD2. The ends lost 6 bases at V and 7 bases at J; junction bases unmatched: 4. Per the germline V gene, CDR1 is SNHLY and CDR2 is FYNNEI. The CDR3 has 13 residues. This chain's CDR3 is CASRRLASGELFF. The CDR3 bases are TGTGCCAGCAGAAGACTAGCGAGCGGGGAGCTGTTTTTT. The variable domain in full, with the rest retrieved from reference TRBV2 and TRBJ2-2, is EPEVTQTPSHQVTQMGQEVILRCVPISNHLYFYWYRQILGQKVEFLVSFYNNEISEKSEIFDDQFSVERPDGSNFTLKIRSTKLEDSAMYFCASRRLASGELFFGEGSRLTVL.